Each of the 15 T cell receptor beta chains below was sequenced from the same sample in a study of naive and memory T cell subsets. Both TRBC1 and TRBC2 were covered by a beta constant-region primer of two equimolar oligonucleotides. TCRdb analysed the UMI-ligation and nested PCR reads with MiXCR anew, one entry per CDR3 protein. The sample comprises around 90,000 distinct CDR3 sequences, over 7% of which are singletons, and about 1.6% rests with the top ten. The specimen was central memory CD4+ T cells from blood. The receptors were gathered from a human donor in good health.

This clonotype was picked up many times. The chain has TRBV20-1 and TRBJ1-1, with a tentative D call TRBD1 (5 bases). V lost 6 bases, J lost 1 base, and 12 bases lay in between. Per germline, CDR1 DFQATT and CDR2 SNEGSKA (reference sequence). The CDR3 is 13 amino acids. The CDR3 is CSAIATANTEAFF. The CDR3 coding sequence is TGCAGTGCCATTGCGACAGCGAACACTGAAGCTTTCTTT.

This clonotype was seen at least ten times. This chain links TRBV3-1 with TRBJ1-6, with 10 bases that match TRBD1. V lost 1 base and J lost 9; bases outside the gene matches: 0. Germline CDR1 reads LGHDT; CDR2 reads YNNKEL (reference sequence). This CDR3 has 14 amino acids. As DNA, the CDR3 is TGTGCCAGCAGCCAAGGGACAGGGGGTTCACCCCTCCACTTT. This translates into CASSQGTGGSPLHF.

This clonotype was counted between two and nine times. The chain is built from TRBV14 and TRBJ2-1; TRBD2 agrees at 8 bases. V was clipped by 4 bases and J by 6 bases; unmatched bases: 11. CDR1 SGHDN and CDR2 FVKESK come from the germline V gene. CDR3 length: 16 amino acids. Here the CDR3 reads CASSPMLAGSLNEQFF. In DNA form, the CDR3 reads TGTGCCAGCAGCCCTATGCTAGCGGGTTCACTCAATGAGCAGTTCTTC.

About this clonotype: A read error may produce the germline difference seen at one junction end. J is TRBJ2-3 and V is TRBV7-9, with D hard to call. Germline CDR1 reads SEHNR; CDR2 reads FQNEAQ (reference sequence). The length of the CDR3 is 13 residues. CDR3: CASSLDATDSQYF. DNA for the CDR3: TGTGCCAGCAGCTTAGATGCCACAGATTCGCAGTATTTT.

This clonotype was counted ten times or more. The V and J genes are TRBV14 and TRBJ2-1; 7 nucleotides line up with TRBD2. The CDR3 runs to 15 residues. CDR1 is SGHDN and CDR2 is FVKESK in the germline V gene. Germline trimming cut 0 bases from V and 9 bases from J; bases unmatched to any gene: 8. Here the CDR3 DNA reads TGTGCCAGCAGCCAAGAATTCGGCTGGGGGGGTGAGCAGTTCTTC. Its translation: CASSQEFGWGGEQFF.

This clonotype has a count of ten or more. This sequence joins TRBV3-1 and TRBJ2-7, with D possibly being TRBD2 (5 bases). V lost 1 base, J lost 0 bases, and 13 bases lay in between. Looked up from germline, CDR1 is LGHDT and CDR2 is YNNKEL (reference sequence). This CDR3 is 16 amino acids long. CDR3 coding DNA: TGTGCCAGCAGCCAAGGTATTTTTGCGGGCTCCTACGAGCAGTACTTC. Its protein product is CASSQGIFAGSYEQYF.

This clonotype was seen ten or more times. This chain joins TRBV9 and TRBJ2-7; tentative D call: TRBD2 (6 bases). The germline V gene has CDR1 SGDLS and CDR2 YYNGEE. The CDR3 sequence is 16 residues long. V dropped 4 bases and J dropped 2 bases, with 19 bases sitting between them. CDR3 nucleotide sequence: TGTGCCAGCAGCCCCCGCGGGGACGGAGTGCCCTACGAGCAGTACTTC. Protein product: CASSPRGDGVPYEQYF.

This clonotype was seen repeatedly, ten times or more. The genes are TRBV20-1 and TRBJ1-5; 12 nucleotides align to TRBD1. This CDR3 spans 17 amino acids. Germline V gene sequence: CDR1 DFQATT, CDR2 SNEGSKA (reference sequence). V shed 3 bases and J 0 bases; nucleotides not matched to a gene: 6. This CDR3 is CSASRGQGAPSNQPQHF. In nucleotides, the CDR3 is TGCAGTGCTAGTAGGGGACAGGGGGCCCCTAGCAATCAGCCCCAGCATTTT.

The chain links TRBV12-3 or TRBV12-4 to TRBJ1-6; the match to TRBD1 covers 7 bases. CDR3 size: 14 residues. The ends lost 6 bases at V and 6 bases at J; junction bases unmatched: 5. The CDR3 DNA sequence: TGTGCCAGCAGCCGGGACAGAGCTAATTCACCCCTCCACTTT. It encodes CASSRDRANSPLHF.

This clonotype was detected a few times. V and J are TRBV11-2 and TRBJ1-2, with D unclear. V was cut by 5 bases and J by 4 bases, with 14 bases left in between. Per germline, CDR1 SGHAT and CDR2 FQNNGV. The CDR3 consists of 14 residues. Written as DNA, the CDR3 is TGTGCCAGCAGCCTTGGTCCGGGCCCCTATGGCTACACCTTC. Protein sequence: CASSLGPGPYGYTF.

This clonotype was counted many times. The rearrangement links TRBV19 to TRBJ1-1; D unclear. The CDR3 contains 14 residues. Between the trimmed V and J ends, which lost 1 base and 6 bases, there was a span of 12 bases. Germline-derived CDR1 and CDR2 are LNHDA and SQIVND (reference sequence). CDR3 in DNA: TGTGCCAGTAGTATAGCGGGCAACTACCCTGAAGCTTTCTTT. Its translation: CASSIAGNYPEAFF.

This clonotype was seen only a few times. The chain has TRBV6-2 or TRBV6-3 and TRBJ2-7, with 7 bases that match TRBD2. This CDR3 comprises 14 residues. J lost 4 bases, V lost 6 bases, and 9 bases had no gene match. Germline V gene lookup returns CDR1 MNHEY and CDR2 SVGEGT. This chain's CDR3 is CASSLGLGLYEQYF. The DNA of the CDR3 is TGTGCCAGCAGCCTTGGACTAGGTTTATACGAGCAGTACTTC.

This clonotype was counted between two and nine times. V is TRBV21-1 and J is TRBJ2-3; the table's D call of TRBD2 was not tested on the DNA. TRBV21-1 is shown as a pseudogene. The CDR3 contains 17 residues. The DNA of the CDR3 is TGTGCCAGCAGCAACCCGACTAGCGGGACTCTCACAGATACGCAGTATTTT. Translated, it gives CASSNPTSGTLTDTQYF.

The chain has TRBV6-1 and TRBJ2-5; D may be TRBD2 (5 bases). The CDR3 has 13 amino acids. Germline V CDR1 and CDR2: MNHNS, SASEGT. V dropped 6 bases and J dropped 5 bases, with 13 bases sitting between them. This chain's CDR3 is CASRRPGGETQYF. The CDR3 coding sequence is TGTGCCAGCAGGAGGCCAGGCGGGGAGACCCAGTACTTC.

This clonotype turned up a few times. The chain carries TRBV7-8 and TRBJ2-3, with D unresolved. Trimming left V 5 bases short and J 2 bases short, with 14 bases between. The CDR3 is 15 residues long. Germline V gives CDR1 SGHVS, CDR2 FQNEAQ. The chain's CDR3 is CASSPRPSHTDTQYF. The CDR3, as DNA: TGTGCCAGCAGCCCACGGCCTAGTCACACAGATACGCAGTATTTT.